This section outlines one T cell receptor beta chain sequence together with its context. The specificity of this receptor is unknown. Compared with germline, one end of the junction differs, possibly owing to a read error. According to the germline V gene, CDR1 reads LGHNA and CDR2 reads YSLEER. The CDR3 contains 13 residues, cysteine and phenylalanine counted. CDR3 DNA only is kept here, 39 bases in frame from base 1. Library method: 5' RACE. TCRdb names Illumina HiSeq 2500 as the instrument used. A second PCR of about 6 to 12 cycles was run with a J-beta primer mix and a sample-barcoded 5' primer. Each TCR beta cDNA molecule received a unique molecular identifier from a template-switch 5' adaptor carrying 12 random nucleotides. Each sample yielded at least 3 million CDR3-containing paired-end reads. First-strand cDNA synthesis was performed from all RNA using the Mint cDNA synthesis kit, with priming by a TRBC-specific oligonucleotide. After uracil-DNA glycosylase treatment, a first 18-cycle PCR used universal primers M1SS and BC2_uni_R on all cDNA. In the original analysis: Normalization of each sample was performed by random selection of 1 million high-quality reads, each carrying a distinct molecular identifier. Reads sharing molecular identifiers were discarded rather than binned into consensus sequences. MiTCR, run with a Q25 quality threshold and the strictest error-elimination algorithm, handled CDR3 identification, clonotype clustering and error correction. A nonparametric unseen species model with Euler transformation was used to estimate a lower bound on total TCR beta diversity. In-frame beta chains were kept once TCRdb had trimmed the public reads at Q25 with fastp and called clones with MiXCR. Identical CDR3 proteins give one entry, which carries the most common genes and DNA. TCRdb, rather than the study authors, made the V and J calls. The sample table contains 650,000 to 950,000 distinct CDR3 sequences; only one count was recorded for under 45% of them. Of the sample, approximately 19% is held by the ten largest clones.

These data come from a study of blood T cells in healthy people across ages (dated by TCRdb to the mid-2010s). General notes on the study: In model experiments, template switching captured roughly one uniquely barcoded TCR beta cDNA molecule for every two T cells. Two additional independent replicas of 1 million unique cDNA reads from the same blood draw were analyzed for two donors (one aged 18 to 29 and one aged 80 or older). To avoid experimental bias, donors of different ages were distributed randomly across sequencing lanes. Age-related changes in TCR beta repertoire diversity were measured in the study by deep sequencing normalized with unique cDNA molecular identifiers. The donors were divided into four age groups: young (average around 17 years), middle-aged (roughly 40), aged (approximately 59) and long-lived (roughly 82). On the study overall, not on this receptor specifically: Observed TCR beta diversity per million T cells fell roughly linearly with age, and a significant reduction was already apparent by age roughly 41. Because donor CMV infection status was unknown, age-related changes in expanded clonotypes were potentially confounded. The long-lived group showed more naive CD4+ T cells, fewer expanded clones and increased TCR diversity than the aged group, suggesting age selection. There was a strong correlation between observed TCR beta diversity and the percentage of naive T cells measured by flow cytometry. Total diversity estimates from one million sequenced T cells were considered lower bounds and underestimates. Bulk unsorted PBMC profiling prevented conclusive comparison of naive and antigen-experienced compartments.

The roughly 39 donors, aged about 6 to 95 years, were systemically healthy Caucasian individuals from Russia. Each donor gave roughly 11 milliliters of peripheral blood, drawn into EDTA-treated Vacutainer tubes. Ficoll-Paque density-gradient centrifugation was used to isolate PBMCs, with at least 6.5 million per sample. Trizol reagent was used to extract total RNA from PBMCs, with at least 5.5 micrograms per sample. Naive CD45RAhigh/CD27high T cell percentages were measured by flow cytometry on a PBMC aliquot from every donor. Recombination linked TRBV4-3 to TRBJ2-6; no D gene is confidently identified. The material sequenced was blood. This sequence originates from a man between 60 and 75 years old in good health. Here is the DNA: TGCGCCAACAGCCACTCTGGGGCCAACGTCCTGACTTTC. Its amino acids are CANSHSGANVLTF.